The next 13 T cell receptor beta chains were all read from a single sample in a study of shared clonotypes between healthy human individuals. TCRdb's copy holds only in-frame clones and misses some; the assay was immunoSEQ multiplex PCR. The sample consists of a few hundred thousand clones, around 78% of them appearing once. Sequencing was carried out using PBMCs. These TCRs come from a woman aged 40 to 50 in good health. Some clones in this sample may be carry-over from other donors' samples.

This clone was recorded only once. The V gene is TRBV5-5, the J gene TRBJ2-7; tentative D call: TRBD2 (6 bases). Germline CDR1 is SGHKS and CDR2 is YYEKEE (reference sequence). The CDR3 consists of 15 residues. V was trimmed by 0 bases and J by 0 bases, leaving 10 bases between them. The CDR3 DNA follows: TGTGCCAGCAGCTTGGCCGCGGGGATCTCCTACGAGCAGTACTTC. This gives the protein CASSLAAGISYEQYF.

This chain links TRBV30 with TRBJ1-4; D ambiguous. This CDR3 comprises 13 residues. Germline CDR1 reads GTSNPN; CDR2 reads SVGIG (reference sequence). Trimming cost V 0 bases and J 8 bases, with 10 bases left between them. The CDR3 sequence is CAWSVLSGEKLFF. Here the CDR3 DNA reads TGTGCCTGGAGTGTATTGTCGGGGGAAAAACTGTTTTTT.

The chain recombines TRBV19 with TRBJ2-7, with D hard to call. V was shortened by 5 bases and J by 4 bases, with 12 bases between the two germline ends. Looked up from germline, CDR1 is LNHDA and CDR2 is SQIVND (reference sequence). The CDR3 is made up of 13 amino acids. CDR3 residues: CASSLDKFYEQYF. CDR3 nucleotides: TGTGCCAGTAGTCTCGACAAATTTTACGAGCAGTACTTC.

This clone was found a few times. This chain connects TRBV7-6 to TRBJ1-3; D gene uncertain. CDR1 is SGHVS, CDR2 FNYEAQ, per germline. This CDR3 has 13 amino acids. Trimming took 0 bases from V and 0 from J, leaving 0 bases between them. The CDR3 bases are TGTGCCAGCAGCTTAGCCTCTGGAAACACCATATATTTT. Translation gives CASSLASGNTIYF.

For the CDR3, the DNA is TGTGCCAGCAGTCAAAGGCAGTTCAACTATGGCTACACCTTC. This gives the protein CASSQRQFNYGYTF. The chain has TRBV2 and TRBJ1-2; D is undetermined. CDR1 is SNHLY and CDR2 is FYNNEI in the germline V gene. Trimming cost V 5 bases and J 2 bases, with 12 bases left between them. The CDR3 spans 14 residues.

This clone was picked up a small number of times. The chain is built from TRBV4-1 and TRBJ2-7, with 7 bases matching TRBD2. Germline-derived CDR1 and CDR2 are MGHRA and YSYEKL. Trimming took 0 bases from V and 0 from J; bases not matched to a gene: 8. The CDR3 loop spans 17 amino acids. The CDR3 loop reads CASSQESAGPSSYEQYF. The CDR3 region has the DNA TGCGCCAGCAGCCAAGAATCAGCGGGACCGAGCTCCTACGAGCAGTACTTC.

With respect to this clone: With only one base between it and a far larger clone, this is likely a read error. The chain joins TRBV7-9 to TRBJ2-1; a possible D gene is TRBD2 (6 bases). This CDR3 comprises 16 residues. V was pared by 5 bases and J by 0 bases, with 14 bases between. CDR1 is SEHNR and CDR2 is FQNEAQ in the germline V gene (reference sequence). In nucleotides, the CDR3 is TGTGCCAGCAGCGCCTGGGGGGACGTCTCCTACAATGAGCAGTTCTTC. It encodes CASSAWGDVSYNEQFF.

This clone was seen a few times. In DNA form, the CDR3 reads TGTGCCAGCAGTTTGAATAAGATTGAAGCTTTCTTT. It is translated as CASSLNKIEAFF. The rearrangement joins TRBV28 to TRBJ1-1; D is unresolved. Germline CDR1 is MDHEN and CDR2 is SYDVKM. Deletions cut 3 bases from V and 7 bases from J, with 9 bases between. The CDR3 totals 12 residues. Looking up the rest from reference TRBV28 and TRBJ1-1 gives the full variable domain: DVKVTQSSRYLVKRTGEKVFLECVQDMDHENMFWYRQDPGLGLRLIYFSYDVKMKEKGDIPEGYSVSREKKERFSLILESASTNQTSMYLCASSLNKIEAFFGQGTRLTVV.

The V call is TRBV5-6, the J call TRBJ2-7; 10 bases align to TRBD1. There are 17 residues in the CDR3. Germline assignment: CDR1 SGHDT and CDR2 YYEEEE. V lost 5 bases and J lost 1; bases outside the gene matches: 12. The CDR3 region has the DNA TGTGCCAGCAGGCGGACAGGGGGTCTTGGAATTTCCTACGAGCAGTACTTC. It is translated as CASRRTGGLGISYEQYF. Supplemented by reference TRBV5-6 and TRBJ2-7, the full variable domain reads DAGVTQSPTHLIKTRGQQVTLRCSPKSGHDTVSWYQQALGQGPQFIFQYYEEEERQRGNFPDRFSGHQFPNYSSELNVNALLLGDSALYLCASRRTGGLGISYEQYFGPGTRLTVT.

The chain has TRBV5-6 and TRBJ1-1; 7 nucleotides align to TRBD1. The J segment lost 4 bases and the V segment lost 2 bases, leaving 11 bases of the junction unmatched. This CDR3 is built from 16 residues. Germline V gene lookup returns CDR1 SGHDT and CDR2 YYEEEE. The DNA for the CDR3 is TGTGCCAGCAGCTTCATCGACGCGGCAGGGGGCACTGAAGCTTTCTTT. It yields the protein CASSFIDAAGGTEAFF.

This clone came up a few times. The CDR3 coding sequence is TGTGCCAGCAGCTTGGGGGCCGAACCCAGCCTTGCAACTAATGAAAAACTGTTTTTT. Its translation is CASSLGAEPSLATNEKLFF. The chain joins TRBV5-8 to TRBJ1-4; no firm D call. Germline CDR1 reads SGHTS; CDR2 reads YDEGEE. Deletions cut 0 bases from V and 0 bases from J, with 18 bases between. This CDR3 is built from 19 residues.

This rearrangement joins TRBV2 to TRBJ2-2, with 7 bases lining up with TRBD2. Trimming at V came to 2 bases and at J to 2 bases, leaving 5 bases not matched to a gene. The CDR3 runs 16 residues. The germline CDR1 and CDR2 sequences are SNHLY and FYNNEI. CDR3 amino acids: CASSERSSGNTGELFF. The DNA of the CDR3 is TGTGCCAGCAGTGAACGTTCTAGCGGAAACACCGGGGAGCTGTTTTTT.

The J gene is TRBJ2-3, the V gene TRBV29-1; D remains unclear. Germline V lookup: CDR1 SQVTM, CDR2 ANQGSEA. The germline V and J ends were trimmed by 4 bases and 10 bases, with 18 bases remaining between them. This CDR3 has 13 residues. As DNA, the CDR3 is TGCAGCGTTGTTTCCCTACGGTTGCTTGCGCAGTATTTT. Amino acids: CSVVSLRLLAQYF.